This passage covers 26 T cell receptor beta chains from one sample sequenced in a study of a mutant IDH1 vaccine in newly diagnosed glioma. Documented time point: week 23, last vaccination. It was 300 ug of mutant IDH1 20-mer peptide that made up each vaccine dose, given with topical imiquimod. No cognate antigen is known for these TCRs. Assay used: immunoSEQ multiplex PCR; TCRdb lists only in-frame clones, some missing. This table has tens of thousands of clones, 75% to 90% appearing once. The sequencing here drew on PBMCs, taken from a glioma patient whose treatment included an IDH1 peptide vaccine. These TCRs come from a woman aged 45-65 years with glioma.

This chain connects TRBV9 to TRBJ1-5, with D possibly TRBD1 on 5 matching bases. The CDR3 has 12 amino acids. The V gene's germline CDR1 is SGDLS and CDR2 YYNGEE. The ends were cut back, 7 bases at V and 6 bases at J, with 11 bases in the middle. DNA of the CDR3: TGTGCCAGCTCGGCGGGGACTCAGCCCCAGCATTTT. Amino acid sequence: CASSAGTQPQHF.

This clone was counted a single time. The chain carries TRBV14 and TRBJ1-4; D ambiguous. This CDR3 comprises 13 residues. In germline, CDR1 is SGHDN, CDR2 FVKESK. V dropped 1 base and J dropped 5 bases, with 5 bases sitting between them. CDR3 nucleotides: TGTGCCAGCAGCCAAGGAATAAATGAAAAACTGTTTTTT. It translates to CASSQGINEKLFF.

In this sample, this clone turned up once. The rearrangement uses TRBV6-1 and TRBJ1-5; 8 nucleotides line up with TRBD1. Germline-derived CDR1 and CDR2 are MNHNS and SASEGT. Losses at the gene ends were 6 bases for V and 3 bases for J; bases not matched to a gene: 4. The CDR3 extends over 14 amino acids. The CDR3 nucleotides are TGTGCCAGCAGCGGGACAGGTATCAATCAGCCCCAGCATTTT. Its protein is CASSGTGINQPQHF.

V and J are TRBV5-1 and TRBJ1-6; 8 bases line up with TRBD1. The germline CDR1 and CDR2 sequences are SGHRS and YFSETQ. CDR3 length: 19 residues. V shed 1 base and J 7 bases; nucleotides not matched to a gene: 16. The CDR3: CASSLSSQGASRGNSPLHF. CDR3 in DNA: TGCGCCAGCAGCTTGTCCTCGCAGGGGGCAAGCCGGGGGAATTCACCCCTCCACTTT.

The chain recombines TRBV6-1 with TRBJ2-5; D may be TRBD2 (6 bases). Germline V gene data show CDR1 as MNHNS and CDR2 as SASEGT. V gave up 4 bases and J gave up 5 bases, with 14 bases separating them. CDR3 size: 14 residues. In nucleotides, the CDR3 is TGTGCCAGCAGTGGTAGTAGGGGACTGGAGACCCAGTACTTC. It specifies CASSGSRGLETQYF.

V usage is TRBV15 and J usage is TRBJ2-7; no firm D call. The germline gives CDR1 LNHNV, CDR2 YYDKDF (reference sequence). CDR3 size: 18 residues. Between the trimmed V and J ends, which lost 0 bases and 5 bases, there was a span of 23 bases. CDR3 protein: CATSRDRSAPQFRDEQYF. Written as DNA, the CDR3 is TGTGCCACCAGCAGAGATCGGTCGGCTCCCCAGTTTCGGGACGAGCAGTACTTC. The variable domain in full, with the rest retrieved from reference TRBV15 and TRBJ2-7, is DAMVIQNPRYQVTQFGKPVTLSCSQTLNHNVMYWYQQKSSQAPKLLFHYYDKDFNNEADTPDNFQSRRPNTSFCFLDIRSPGLGDTAMYLCATSRDRSAPQFRDEQYFGPGTRLTVT.

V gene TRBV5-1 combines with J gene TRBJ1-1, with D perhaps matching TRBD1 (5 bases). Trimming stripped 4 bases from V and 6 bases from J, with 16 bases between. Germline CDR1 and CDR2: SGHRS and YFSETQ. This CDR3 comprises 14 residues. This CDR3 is CASSAVAGGAEAFF. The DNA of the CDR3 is TGCGCCAGCAGCGCAGTGGCTGGGGGGGCTGAAGCTTTCTTT. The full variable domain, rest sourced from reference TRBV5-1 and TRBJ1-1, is KAGVTQTPRYLIKTRGQQVTLSCSPISGHRSVSWYQQTPGQGLQFLFEYFSETQRNKGNFPGRFSGRQFSNSRSEMNVSTLELGDSALYLCASSAVAGGAEAFFGQGTRLTVV.

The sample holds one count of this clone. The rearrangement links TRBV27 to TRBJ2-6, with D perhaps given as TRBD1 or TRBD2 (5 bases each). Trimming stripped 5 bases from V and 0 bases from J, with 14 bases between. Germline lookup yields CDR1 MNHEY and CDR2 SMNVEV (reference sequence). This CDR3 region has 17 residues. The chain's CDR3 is CASSPRVGSSGANVLTF. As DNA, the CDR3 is TGTGCCAGCAGTCCCAGGGTGGGGAGCTCTGGGGCCAACGTCCTGACTTTC.

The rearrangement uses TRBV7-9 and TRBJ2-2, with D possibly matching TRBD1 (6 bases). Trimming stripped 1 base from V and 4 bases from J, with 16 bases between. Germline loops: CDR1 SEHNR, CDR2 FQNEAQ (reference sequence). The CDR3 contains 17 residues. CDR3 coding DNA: TGTGCCAGCAGCTTAGACAGGGCCAGACTTTTCACCGGGGAGCTGTTTTTT. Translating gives CASSLDRARLFTGELFF.

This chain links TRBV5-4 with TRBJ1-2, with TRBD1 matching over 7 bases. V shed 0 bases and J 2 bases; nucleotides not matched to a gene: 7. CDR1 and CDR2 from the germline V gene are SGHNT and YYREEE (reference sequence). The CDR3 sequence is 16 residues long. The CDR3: CASSLGGTAKNYGYTF. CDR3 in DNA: TGTGCCAGCAGCTTGGGTGGGACAGCGAAAAACTATGGCTACACCTTC.

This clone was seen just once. The CDR3 nucleotides are TGTGCCAGTAGTACCCGGGCGGGTGAGCAGTTCTTC. This sequence encodes CASSTRAGEQFF. The rearrangement uses TRBV19 and TRBJ2-1; D possibly corresponds to TRBD2 (5 bases). The CDR3 runs to 12 residues. Trimming left V 4 bases short and J 9 bases short, with 10 bases between. The germline CDR1 and CDR2 sequences are LNHDA and SQIVND (reference sequence).

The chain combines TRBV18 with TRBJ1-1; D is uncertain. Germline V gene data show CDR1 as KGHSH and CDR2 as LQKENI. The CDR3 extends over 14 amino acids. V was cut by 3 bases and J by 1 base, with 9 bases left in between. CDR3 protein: CASSPRETNTEAFF. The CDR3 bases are TGTGCCAGCTCACCTCGGGAGACGAACACTGAAGCTTTCTTT. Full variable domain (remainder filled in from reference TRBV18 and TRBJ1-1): NAGVMQNPRHLVRRRGQEARLRCSPMKGHSHVYWYRQLPEEGLKFMVYLQKENIIDESGMPKERFSAEFPKEGPSILRIQQVVRGDSAAYFCASSPRETNTEAFFGQGTRLTVV.

CDR3 region: CASCYFEGQAYEQYF. The CDR3 nucleotides read TGTGCCAGCTGCTACTTCGAGGGACAGGCCTACGAGCAGTACTTC. V is TRBV18 and J is TRBJ2-7; 8 bases are shared with TRBD1. Looked up from germline, CDR1 is KGHSH and CDR2 is LQKENI. The CDR3 has 15 amino acids. J lost 2 bases, V lost 7 bases, and 10 bases had no gene match.

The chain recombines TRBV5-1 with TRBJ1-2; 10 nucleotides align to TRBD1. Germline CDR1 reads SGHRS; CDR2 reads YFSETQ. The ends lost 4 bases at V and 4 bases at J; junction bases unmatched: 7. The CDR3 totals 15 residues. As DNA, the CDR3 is TGCGCCAGCAGCGGGGACAGGGGTGGCCCCTATGGCTACACCTTC. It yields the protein CASSGDRGGPYGYTF.

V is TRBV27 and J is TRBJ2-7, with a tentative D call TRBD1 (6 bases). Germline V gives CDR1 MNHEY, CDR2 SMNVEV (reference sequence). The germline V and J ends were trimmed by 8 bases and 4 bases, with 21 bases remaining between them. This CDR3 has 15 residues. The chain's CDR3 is CASHPGQGLQYEQYF. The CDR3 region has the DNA TGTGCCAGCCACCCCGGGCAGGGGTTGCAGTACGAGCAGTACTTC.

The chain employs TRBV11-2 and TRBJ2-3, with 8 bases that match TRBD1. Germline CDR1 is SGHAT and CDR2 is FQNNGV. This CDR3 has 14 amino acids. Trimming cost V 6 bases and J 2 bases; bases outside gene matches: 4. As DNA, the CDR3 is TGTGCCAGCAGTCTGGACAGGGACACAGATACGCAGTATTTT. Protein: CASSLDRDTDTQYF.

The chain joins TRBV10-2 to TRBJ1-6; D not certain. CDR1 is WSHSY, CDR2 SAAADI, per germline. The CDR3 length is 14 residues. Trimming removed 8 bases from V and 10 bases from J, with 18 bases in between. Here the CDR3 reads CASGEGRSKSPLHF. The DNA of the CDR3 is TGCGCCAGCGGGGAGGGCAGGTCGAAATCACCCCTCCACTTT.

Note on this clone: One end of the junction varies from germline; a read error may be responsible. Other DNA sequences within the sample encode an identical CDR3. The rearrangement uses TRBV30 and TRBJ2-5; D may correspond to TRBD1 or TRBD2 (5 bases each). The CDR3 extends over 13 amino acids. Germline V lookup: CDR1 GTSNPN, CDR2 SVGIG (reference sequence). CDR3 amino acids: CAWSPGPSETQYF. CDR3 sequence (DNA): TGTGCCTGGAGTCCGGGACCTTCGGAGACTCAGTACTTC.

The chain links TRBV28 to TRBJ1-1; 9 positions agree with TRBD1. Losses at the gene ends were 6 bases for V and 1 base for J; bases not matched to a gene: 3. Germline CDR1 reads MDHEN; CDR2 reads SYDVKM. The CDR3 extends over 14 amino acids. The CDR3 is CASSQTGGNTEAFF. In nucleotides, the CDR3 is TGTGCCAGCAGCCAGACAGGGGGGAACACTGAAGCTTTCTTT. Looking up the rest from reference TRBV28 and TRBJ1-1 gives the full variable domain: DVKVTQSSRYLVKRTGEKVFLECVQDMDHENMFWYRQDPGLGLRLIYFSYDVKMKEKGDIPEGYSVSREKKERFSLILESASTNQTSMYLCASSQTGGNTEAFFGQGTRLTVV.

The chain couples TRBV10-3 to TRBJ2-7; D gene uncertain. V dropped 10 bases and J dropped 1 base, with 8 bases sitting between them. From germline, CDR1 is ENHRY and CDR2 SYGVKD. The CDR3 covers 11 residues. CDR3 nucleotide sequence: TGTGCCACTACAAGTTCCTACGAGCAGTACTTC. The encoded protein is CATTSSYEQYF.

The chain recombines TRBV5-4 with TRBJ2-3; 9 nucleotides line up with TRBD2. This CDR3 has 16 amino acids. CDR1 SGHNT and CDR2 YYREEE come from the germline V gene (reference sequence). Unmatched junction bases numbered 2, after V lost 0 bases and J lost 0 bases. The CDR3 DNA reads TGTGCCAGCAGCTTGGGAGCGGGAGGTAGCACAGATACGCAGTATTTT. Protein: CASSLGAGGSTDTQYF. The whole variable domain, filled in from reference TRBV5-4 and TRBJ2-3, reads ETGVTQSPTHLIKTRGQQVTLRCSSQSGHNTVSWYQQALGQGPQFIFQYYREEENGRGNFPPRFSGLQFPNYSSELNVNALELDDSALYLCASSLGAGGSTDTQYFGPGTRLTVL.

The CDR3 nucleotides are TGTGCCAGCAGCAGGAGAAACACCATATATTTT. Translation: CASSRRNTIYF. The rearrangement joins TRBV7-8 to TRBJ1-3; D not certain. Trimming removed 5 bases at V and 5 bases at J, with 4 bases between. The CDR3 is 11 residues long. The germline V gene encodes CDR1 SGHVS and CDR2 FQNEAQ.

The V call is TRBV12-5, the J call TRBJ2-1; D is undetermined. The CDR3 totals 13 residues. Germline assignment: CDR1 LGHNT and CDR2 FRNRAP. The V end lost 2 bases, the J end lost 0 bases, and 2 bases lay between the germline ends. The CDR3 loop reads CASGLHSYNEQFF. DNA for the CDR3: TGTGCTAGTGGTTTGCACTCCTACAATGAGCAGTTCTTC.

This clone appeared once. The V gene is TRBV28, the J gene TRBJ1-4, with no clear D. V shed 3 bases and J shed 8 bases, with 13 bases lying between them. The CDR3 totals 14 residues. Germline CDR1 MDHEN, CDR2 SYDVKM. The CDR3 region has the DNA TGTGCCAGCAGTTTTCCGAGGGATCGAGAAAAACTGTTTTTT. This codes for CASSFPRDREKLFF.

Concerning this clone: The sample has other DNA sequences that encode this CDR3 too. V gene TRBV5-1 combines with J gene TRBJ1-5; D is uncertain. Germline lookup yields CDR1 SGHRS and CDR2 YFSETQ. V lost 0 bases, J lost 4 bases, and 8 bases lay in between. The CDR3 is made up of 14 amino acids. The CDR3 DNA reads TGCGCCAGCAGCTTGGGAGATAGAAATCAGCCCCAGCATTTT. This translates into CASSLGDRNQPQHF.

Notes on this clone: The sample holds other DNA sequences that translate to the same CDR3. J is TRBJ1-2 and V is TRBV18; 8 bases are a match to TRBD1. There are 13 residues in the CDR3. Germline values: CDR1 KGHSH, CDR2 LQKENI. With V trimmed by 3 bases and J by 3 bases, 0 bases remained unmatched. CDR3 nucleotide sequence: TGTGCCAGCTCACCGGACAGGGACTATGGCTACACCTTC. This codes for CASSPDRDYGYTF.